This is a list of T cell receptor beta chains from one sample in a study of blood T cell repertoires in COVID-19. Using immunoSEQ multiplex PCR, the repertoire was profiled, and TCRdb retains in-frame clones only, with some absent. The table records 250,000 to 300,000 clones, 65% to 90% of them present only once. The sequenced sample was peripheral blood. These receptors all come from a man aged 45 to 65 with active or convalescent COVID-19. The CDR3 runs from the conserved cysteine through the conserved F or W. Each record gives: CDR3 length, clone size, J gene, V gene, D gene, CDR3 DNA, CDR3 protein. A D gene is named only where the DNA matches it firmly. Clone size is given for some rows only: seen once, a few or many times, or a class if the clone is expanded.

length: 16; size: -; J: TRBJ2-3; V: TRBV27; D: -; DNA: TGTGCCAGCAGCCCATTACAGGGAAGGGGCACAGATACGCAGTATTTT; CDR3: CASSPLQGRGTDTQYF
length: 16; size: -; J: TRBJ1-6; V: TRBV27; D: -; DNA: TGTGCCAGCAGTCGCCCCGGGACACGGAGTAATTCACCCCTCCACTTT; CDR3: CASSRPGTRSNSPLHF
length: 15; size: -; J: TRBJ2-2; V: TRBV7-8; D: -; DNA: TGTGCCAGCAGCCTGCGACAGGCGAACACCGGGGAGCTGTTTTTT; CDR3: CASSLRQANTGELFF
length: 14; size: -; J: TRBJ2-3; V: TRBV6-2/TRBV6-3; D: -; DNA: TGTGCCAGCAGTGCTGAGAAAGTGTTAGATACGCAGTATTTT; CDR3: CASSAEKVLDTQYF
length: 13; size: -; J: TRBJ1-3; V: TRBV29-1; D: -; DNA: TGCAGCGTTGGTCAGGGGCGGGGAAACACCATATATTTT; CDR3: CSVGQGRGNTIYF
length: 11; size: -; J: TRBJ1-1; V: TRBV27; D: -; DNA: TGTGCCAGCAGCCGGTCCGATTCAGCTTTCTTT; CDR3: CASSRSDSAFF
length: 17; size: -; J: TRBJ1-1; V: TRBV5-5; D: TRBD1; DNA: TGTGCCAGCAGCTTGACCCCACAGGGGGCACTGAACACTGAAGCTTTCTTT; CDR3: CASSLTPQGALNTEAFF
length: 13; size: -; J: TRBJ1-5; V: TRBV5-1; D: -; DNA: TGCGCCAGCAGCGTAAAACCAGGGTTGCCCCAGCATTTT; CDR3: CASSVKPGLPQHF
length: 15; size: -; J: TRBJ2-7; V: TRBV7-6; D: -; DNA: TGTGCCAGCAGCTCCGGAGGAGGCGGGGACTACGAGCAGTACTTC; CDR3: CASSSGGGGDYEQYF
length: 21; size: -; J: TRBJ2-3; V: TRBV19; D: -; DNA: TGTGCCAGTAGTATAGTTTTAGGAACTAGCGCTCTAAGGGGGTTCACAGATACGCAGTATTTT; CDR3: CASSIVLGTSALRGFTDTQYF
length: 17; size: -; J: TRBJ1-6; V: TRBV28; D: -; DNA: TGTGCCAGCAGTTCACCCCTTGAGGCTGCGCATAATTCACCCCTCCACTTT; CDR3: CASSSPLEAAHNSPLHF
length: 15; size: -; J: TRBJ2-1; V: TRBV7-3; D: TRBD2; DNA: TGTGCCAGCAGCTCGAGCGGGGGGGCCTACAATGAGCAGTTCTTC; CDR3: CASSSSGGAYNEQFF
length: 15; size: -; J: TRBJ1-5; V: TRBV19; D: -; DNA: TGTGCCAGTAAGACAGTCTCTATGGGCAATCAGCCCCAGCATTTT; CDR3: CASKTVSMGNQPQHF
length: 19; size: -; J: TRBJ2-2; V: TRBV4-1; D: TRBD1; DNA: TGCGCCAGCAGCCTTCGCTATGGTGGACAGGGGCAGAACACCGGGGAGCTGTTTTTT; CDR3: CASSLRYGGQGQNTGELFF
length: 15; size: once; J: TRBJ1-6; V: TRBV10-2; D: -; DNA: TGCGCCAGCAGTGAGTCGTCAGGGGCGAATTCACCCCTCCACTTT; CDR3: CASSESSGANSPLHF
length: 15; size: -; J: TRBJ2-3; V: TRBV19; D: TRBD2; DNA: TGTGCCAGTTGCGAAGGGACTAGCTACACAGATACGCAGTATTTT; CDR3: CASCEGTSYTDTQYF
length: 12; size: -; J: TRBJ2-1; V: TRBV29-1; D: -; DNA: TGCAGCGTACGGTTATCCTACAATGAGCAGTTCTTC; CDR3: CSVRLSYNEQFF
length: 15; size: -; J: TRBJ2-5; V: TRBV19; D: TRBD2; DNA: TGTGCCAGTAGACAACTAGCGGGAGGCCAAGAGACCCAGTACTTC; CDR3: CASRQLAGGQETQYF
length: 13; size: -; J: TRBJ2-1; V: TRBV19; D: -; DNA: TGTGCCAGTAGTACCAGGGGACACAATGAGCAGTTCTTC; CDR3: CASSTRGHNEQFF
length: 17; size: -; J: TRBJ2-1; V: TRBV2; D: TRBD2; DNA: TGTGCCAGCAGGATTGGGGTGCTAGCGGGAGCCAGGGATGAGCAGTTCTTC; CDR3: CASRIGVLAGARDEQFF
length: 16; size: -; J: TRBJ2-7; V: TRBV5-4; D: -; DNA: TGTGCCAGCAGCCCCCAGGGACTTTTATTCTCCCACGAGCAGTACTTC; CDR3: CASSPQGLLFSHEQYF
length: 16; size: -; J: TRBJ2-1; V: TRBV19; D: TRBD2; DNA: TGTGCCAGTAGTATGAGTGGCGGGAGTTCCTACAATGAGCAGTTCTTC; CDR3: CASSMSGGSSYNEQFF
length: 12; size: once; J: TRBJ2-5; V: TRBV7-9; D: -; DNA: TGTGCCAGCAGGGAGGGGCAAGAGACCCAGTACTTC; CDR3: CASREGQETQYF
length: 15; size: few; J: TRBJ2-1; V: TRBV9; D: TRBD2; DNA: TGTGCCAGCAGCATCGAGCGGGAGGCCTACAATGAGCAGTTCTTC; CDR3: CASSIEREAYNEQFF
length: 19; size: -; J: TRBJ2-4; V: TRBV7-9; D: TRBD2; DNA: TGTGCCAGCAGCTTAGGACTAGCGGGAGGGGCGTTGACCAAAAACATTCAGTACTTC; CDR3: CASSLGLAGGALTKNIQYF
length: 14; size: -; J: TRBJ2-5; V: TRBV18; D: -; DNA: TGTGCCAGCTCACCGGGTCTAGCTCAAGAGACCCAGTACTTC; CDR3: CASSPGLAQETQYF
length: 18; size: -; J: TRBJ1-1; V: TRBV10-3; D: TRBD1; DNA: TGTGCCATCAGTACCCCGGGACAGGGAAGAGGAGGGAACACTGAAGCTTTCTTT; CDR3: CAISTPGQGRGGNTEAFF
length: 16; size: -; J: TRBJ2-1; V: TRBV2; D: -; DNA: TGTGCCAGCAGTGAAAGGAGGGGAAGGGACGCGGGAGAGCAGTTCTTC; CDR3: CASSERRGRDAGEQFF
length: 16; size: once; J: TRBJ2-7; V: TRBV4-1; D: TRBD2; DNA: TGCGCCAGCAGCCAACGGACTAGCGGGAGTGACTACGAGCAGTACTTC; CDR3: CASSQRTSGSDYEQYF
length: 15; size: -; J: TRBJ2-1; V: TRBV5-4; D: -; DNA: TGTGCCAGCAGCCCTCAGGCGGGACTGAACAATGAGCAGTTCTTC; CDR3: CASSPQAGLNNEQFF
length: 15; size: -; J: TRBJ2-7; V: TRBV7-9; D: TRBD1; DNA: TGTGCCAGCAGCTCCCGGGGTGGGACAGACTACGAGCAGTACTTC; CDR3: CASSSRGGTDYEQYF
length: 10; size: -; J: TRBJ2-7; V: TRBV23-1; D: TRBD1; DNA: TGCGCCACCACAGGGGAGGAGCAGTACTTC; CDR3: CATTGEEQYF
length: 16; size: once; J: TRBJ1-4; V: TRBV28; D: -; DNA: TGTGCCAGCAGTTTTTCCCCGACTAGGCCCTATGAAAAACTGTTTTTT; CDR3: CASSFSPTRPYEKLFF
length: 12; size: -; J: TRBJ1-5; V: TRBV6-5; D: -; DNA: TGTGCCAGCTCACGGGGGGATCAGCCCCAGCATTTT; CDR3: CASSRGDQPQHF
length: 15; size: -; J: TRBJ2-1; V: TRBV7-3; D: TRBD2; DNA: TGTGCCAGCAGCCTGTGGGCTAGCGGTTACAATGAGCAGTTCTTC; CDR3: CASSLWASGYNEQFF
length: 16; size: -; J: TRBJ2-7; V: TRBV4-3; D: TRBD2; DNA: TGCGCCAGCAGCCAAGATCTGCTAGCGGGAAGCTACGAGCAGTACTTC; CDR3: CASSQDLLAGSYEQYF
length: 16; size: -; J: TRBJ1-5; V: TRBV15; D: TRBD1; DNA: TGTGCCACCAGCAGAGGTAGACAGGGCGATTATCAGCCCCAGCATTTT; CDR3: CATSRGRQGDYQPQHF
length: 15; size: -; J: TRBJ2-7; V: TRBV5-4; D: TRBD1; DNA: TGTGCCAGCAGACGCGACCGGGACAGGGTCTACGAGCAGTACTTC; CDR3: CASRRDRDRVYEQYF